The 4 T cell receptor beta chains below come from one sample, sequenced in a study of blood T cell repertoires in COVID-19. Using immunoSEQ multiplex PCR, the repertoire was profiled, and TCRdb retains in-frame clones only, with some absent. The sample comprises fewer than 300,000 clones, about nine tenths of which are singletons, and 1.5% rests with the top ten. The sequenced sample consisted of peripheral blood. Every receptor here comes from a woman between 40 and 50 years old who had recovered from COVID-19.

CDR3 bases: TGTGCCAGCAGTCACGGAGGGGAGGCGGCAGATACGCAGTATTTT. Protein: CASSHGGEAADTQYF. The V gene is TRBV6-2 or TRBV6-3, the J gene TRBJ2-3; maybe TRBD2 (6 bases). Trimming stripped 5 bases from V and 4 bases from J, with 16 bases between. CDR3 size: 15 residues. The germline gives CDR1 MNHEY, CDR2 SVGEGT.

The chain links TRBV5-1 to TRBJ2-7; TRBD2 might be the D (6 bases). CDR3 length: 14 amino acids. Trimming took off 1 base at V and 7 bases at J, with 15 bases between the two ends. Germline-derived CDR1 and CDR2 are SGHRS and YFSETQ. The CDR3 protein is CASSLTSGVGEQYF. Here the CDR3 DNA reads TGCGCCAGCAGCTTGACGTCGGGGGTCGGGGAGCAGTACTTC.

The table lists this clone with a few counts. This rearrangement joins TRBV18 to TRBJ2-3, with TRBD2 identical over 9 bases. The CDR3 sequence is 18 residues long. Germline V gene lookup returns CDR1 KGHSH and CDR2 LQKENI. With 1 base clipped from V and 1 base from J, the junction kept 9 bases outside the gene matches. The CDR3 loop is CASSPRSGGTLGTDTQYF. The CDR3 DNA reads TGTGCCAGCTCACCACGTAGCGGGGGCACTCTCGGCACAGATACGCAGTATTTT. The full variable domain, rest sourced from reference TRBV18 and TRBJ2-3, is NAGVMQNPRHLVRRRGQEARLRCSPMKGHSHVYWYRQLPEEGLKFMVYLQKENIIDESGMPKERFSAEFPKEGPSILRIQQVVRGDSAAYFCASSPRSGGTLGTDTQYFGPGTRLTVL.

The V gene is TRBV9, the J gene TRBJ2-4; a weak D match, TRBD2 (5 bases). The germline CDR1 and CDR2 sequences are SGDLS and YYNGEE. Deletions cut 3 bases from V and 1 base from J, with 14 bases between. This CDR3 is 16 amino acids long. The CDR3 region is CASSASGSGAKNIQYF. In DNA form, the CDR3 reads TGTGCCAGCAGCGCCTCGGGATCCGGGGCCAAAAACATTCAGTACTTC.